These 26 T cell receptor beta chains came from one sample sequenced in a study of blood T cell repertoires in COVID-19. Profiling relied on immunoSEQ multiplex PCR, and the TCRdb table lists in-frame clones only, not all of them. Altogether 310,000 or so clones are present, around 90% being singletons, with the ten largest covering roughly 9.9%. Material for sequencing was peripheral blood. The origin of the receptors is a man aged 25 to 40 with COVID-19, enrolled during active disease.

The CDR3 DNA is TGTGCCAGCAGCCCAGCCGGGACAGGGTTAGCTTTCTTT. This gives the protein CASSPAGTGLAFF. The chain carries TRBV9 and TRBJ1-1; TRBD1 agrees at 9 bases. Germline CDR1 is SGDLS and CDR2 is YYNGEE. The trim removed 4 bases at V and 10 bases at J, leaving 8 bases unmatched. CDR3 length: 13 residues.

Worth noting for this clone: Distinct nucleotide sequences in the sample also encode this CDR3. The genes are TRBV18 and TRBJ1-3; TRBD1 agrees at 8 bases. Trimming cost V 3 bases and J 4 bases; bases outside gene matches: 5. The CDR3 consists of 15 residues. Germline assignment: CDR1 KGHSH and CDR2 LQKENI. CDR3 loop: CASSPGQGSGNTIYF. DNA of the CDR3: TGTGCCAGCTCACCCGGACAGGGTTCAGGAAACACCATATATTTT.

This clone was observed a handful of times. The chain combines TRBV7-3 with TRBJ1-1, with 9 positions matching TRBD1. The CDR3 is 16 residues long. V trimming: 5 bases; J trimming: 4 bases; junction bases outside the gene matches: 11. Germline V gene lookup returns CDR1 SGHTA and CDR2 FQGTGA. DNA of the CDR3: TGTGCCAGCAGCCCTCGGACAGGGGCGCGGGGCACTGAAGCTTTCTTT. It specifies CASSPRTGARGTEAFF.

The chain combines TRBV5-1 with TRBJ1-2; D is undetermined. Germline CDR1 SGHRS, CDR2 YFSETQ. V was shortened by 2 bases and J by 8 bases, with 19 bases between the two germline ends. The CDR3 loop spans 15 amino acids. CDR3 DNA sequence: TGCGCCAGCAGCTTAGCGGGGTCGACGAGGATGGGCTACACCTTC. This translates into CASSLAGSTRMGYTF. The whole variable domain, filled in from reference TRBV5-1 and TRBJ1-2, reads KAGVTQTPRYLIKTRGQQVTLSCSPISGHRSVSWYQQTPGQGLQFLFEYFSETQRNKGNFPGRFSGRQFSNSRSEMNVSTLELGDSALYLCASSLAGSTRMGYTFGSGTRLTVV.

The genes are TRBV19 and TRBJ1-5; D is unclear. The CDR3 is 16 residues long. Germline CDR1 reads LNHDA; CDR2 reads SQIVND (reference sequence). Trimming shortened V by 3 bases and J by 0 bases, and 12 bases separated the two germline ends. CDR3 in amino acids: CASSIGFRGSNQPQHF. The CDR3, as DNA: TGTGCCAGTAGTATCGGTTTCCGGGGTAGCAATCAGCCCCAGCATTTT.

The chain joins TRBV3-1 (or the pseudogene TRBV3-2) to TRBJ2-7; D perhaps matches TRBD2 (6 bases). The germline V gene encodes CDR1 LGHDT and CDR2 YNNKEL (reference sequence). CDR3 length: 14 amino acids. The V end was cut by 5 bases, the J end by 5 bases, with 16 bases between. The CDR3 here is CASSALEGLDEQYF. The CDR3 coding sequence is TGTGCCAGCAGCGCCCTGGAGGGCTTGGACGAGCAGTACTTC.

This rearrangement joins TRBV4-2 to TRBJ2-5, with D possibly matching TRBD1 (8 bases). Germline V gives CDR1 LGHNA, CDR2 YNFKEQ. The CDR3 loop spans 15 amino acids. Trimming removed 4 bases from V and 4 bases from J, with 16 bases in between. The CDR3 DNA is TGTGCCAGCAGCCGAACAGGGGGGGGAGGAGAGACCCAGTACTTC. It specifies CASSRTGGGGETQYF.

The gene calls are TRBV6-5 and TRBJ2-5; 8 bases fit TRBD2. Trimming cost V 0 bases and J 1 base; bases outside gene matches: 4. Germline V lookup: CDR1 MNHEY, CDR2 SVGAGI. CDR3 length equals 16 residues. The CDR3 sequence: CASSYSAGGPQETQYF. The CDR3 DNA reads TGTGCCAGCAGTTACTCGGCGGGGGGACCCCAAGAGACCCAGTACTTC.

This chain uses TRBV9 with TRBJ2-5, with D possibly matching TRBD2 (6 bases). CDR1 and CDR2 (germline): SGDLS, YYNGEE. The CDR3 is 13 amino acids. With 3 bases removed from V and 4 bases from J, the gap between germline ends came to 10 bases. CDR3 bases: TGTGCCAGCAGCGGCGGGGTAAGAGAGACCCAGTACTTC. Its translation is CASSGGVRETQYF.

The chain is built from TRBV6-5 and TRBJ2-1, with TRBD2 matching over 14 bases. The CDR3 has 13 amino acids. Trimming cost V 8 bases and J 10 bases; bases outside gene matches: 4. Germline V lookup: CDR1 MNHEY, CDR2 SVGAGI. CDR3 in amino acids: CASSGLAGVEQFF. The CDR3 coding sequence is TGTGCCAGCTCGGGACTAGCGGGAGTCGAGCAGTTCTTC.

The CDR3 nucleotides are TGTGCCAGCAGCCCCCGGACAGGGGATAGCTATGGCTACACCTTC. It specifies CASSPRTGDSYGYTF. The rearrangement links TRBV9 to TRBJ1-2; TRBD1 matches at 9 bases. The CDR3 loop spans 15 amino acids. Germline lookup yields CDR1 SGDLS and CDR2 YYNGEE. The J segment lost 4 bases and the V segment lost 4 bases, leaving 8 bases of the junction unmatched.

This clone was recorded a few times. The chain couples TRBV6-1 to TRBJ1-6; 7 nucleotides line up with TRBD1. The CDR3 runs to 18 residues. The V segment lost 4 bases and the J segment 0 bases; nucleotides outside the gene matches: 9. The germline V gene encodes CDR1 MNHNS and CDR2 SASEGT. Written as DNA, the CDR3 is TGTGCCAGCAGTGGACCGGGGACAGCGAGCTCCTATAATTCACCCCTCCACTTT. Amino acids: CASSGPGTASSYNSPLHF.

J is TRBJ2-1 and V is TRBV3-1 (or the pseudogene TRBV3-2), with TRBD2 matching 10 bases. The CDR3 sequence is 16 residues long. From germline, CDR1 is LGHDT and CDR2 YNNKEL (reference sequence). Unmatched junction bases numbered 9, after V lost 4 bases and J lost 6 bases. CDR3 sequence reads: CASSRSMASGSNEQFF. The CDR3 DNA follows: TGTGCCAGCAGCCGATCAATGGCTAGCGGGAGCAATGAGCAGTTCTTC.

V gene TRBV2 combines with J gene TRBJ2-7, with D unresolved. Trimming removed 1 base at V and 9 bases at J, with 4 bases between. Germline lookup yields CDR1 SNHLY and CDR2 FYNNEI. The CDR3 is 10 residues long. CDR3 residues: CASSEDRQYF. CDR3 DNA sequence: TGTGCCAGCAGTGAAGATCGGCAGTACTTC.

The chain recombines TRBV5-1 with TRBJ1-6; D is unclear. V was shortened by 0 bases and J by 8 bases, with 12 bases between the two germline ends. The CDR3 has 15 amino acids. Germline CDR1 reads SGHRS; CDR2 reads YFSETQ. The CDR3 nucleotides are TGCGCCAGCAGCTTGGAGTGGCCCCAGGATTCACCCCTCCACTTT. Amino acid sequence: CASSLEWPQDSPLHF.

The chain is built from TRBV9 and TRBJ1-2; D may be TRBD1 (5 bases). Trimming shortened V by 4 bases and J by 8 bases, and 15 bases separated the two germline ends. Germline lookup yields CDR1 SGDLS and CDR2 YYNGEE. CDR3 length: 13 residues. The CDR3 loop reads CASSPGGRLGYTF. The CDR3 DNA sequence: TGTGCCAGCAGCCCCGGGGGTCGGTTAGGCTACACCTTC.

The gene calls are TRBV2 and TRBJ1-1, with 7 bases identical to TRBD1. From germline, CDR1 is SNHLY and CDR2 FYNNEI. This CDR3 contains 15 residues. V shed 4 bases and J 3 bases; nucleotides not matched to a gene: 8. The CDR3 region has the DNA TGTGCCAGCAGTGCAATCTCAGGGGGGTACACTGAAGCTTTCTTT. Translation: CASSAISGGYTEAFF.

This clone came up a few times. The rearrangement joins TRBV28 to TRBJ2-1; 8 bases are a match to TRBD2. Unmatched junction bases numbered 10, after V lost 10 bases and J lost 5 bases. The CDR3 extends over 14 amino acids. Germline V gives CDR1 MDHEN, CDR2 SYDVKM. The CDR3 sequence is CATQTSEPHNEQFF. CDR3 sequence (DNA): TGTGCCACACAGACTAGCGAACCTCACAATGAGCAGTTCTTC. The full variable domain, its missing parts supplied by reference TRBV28 and TRBJ2-1, is DVKVTQSSRYLVKRTGEKVFLECVQDMDHENMFWYRQDPGLGLRLIYFSYDVKMKEKGDIPEGYSVSREKKERFSLILESASTNQTSMYLCATQTSEPHNEQFFGPGTRLTVL.

The J gene is TRBJ2-5, the V gene TRBV3-1 (or the pseudogene TRBV3-2); 8 bases align to TRBD1. The V gene end was trimmed by 1 base and the J gene end by 5 bases; junction bases not matched to a gene: 9. The germline gives CDR1 LGHDT, CDR2 YNNKEL (reference sequence). This CDR3 is 16 amino acids long. CDR3 loop: CASSQVGGRGHETQYF. As DNA, the CDR3 is TGTGCCAGCAGCCAAGTCGGGGGCAGGGGGCACGAGACCCAGTACTTC.

This clone was found a few times. At the DNA level, this CDR3 is encoded by other sequences in the same sample as well. The chain has TRBV5-1 and TRBJ2-1, with D maybe TRBD1 (5 bases). The CDR3 is 15 amino acids. In germline, CDR1 is SGHRS, CDR2 YFSETQ. V lost 1 base, J lost 5 bases, and 13 bases lay in between. The CDR3 coding sequence is TGCGCCAGCAGCTTGCTGGCAGGGTCAAACAATGAGCAGTTCTTC. Its protein product is CASSLLAGSNNEQFF. The whole variable domain, remainder taken from reference TRBV5-1 and TRBJ2-1, is KAGVTQTPRYLIKTRGQQVTLSCSPISGHRSVSWYQQTPGQGLQFLFEYFSETQRNKGNFPGRFSGRQFSNSRSEMNVSTLELGDSALYLCASSLLAGSNNEQFFGPGTRLTVL.

This chain connects TRBV5-1 to TRBJ2-7; 8 nucleotides agree with TRBD1. The CDR3 sequence is 15 residues long. V was pared by 3 bases and J by 1 base, with 6 bases of the junction left unmatched. CDR1 SGHRS and CDR2 YFSETQ come from the germline V gene. The CDR3 region is CASSSWTGTSYEQYF. The DNA for the CDR3 is TGCGCCAGCAGCTCTTGGACAGGGACATCCTACGAGCAGTACTTC.

The gene calls are TRBV29-1 and TRBJ1-4, with D maybe TRBD1 (5 bases). Trimming shortened V by 1 base and J by 3 bases, and 6 bases separated the two germline ends. The germline CDR1 and CDR2 sequences are SQVTM and ANQGSEA. The CDR3 loop spans 13 amino acids. The CDR3 nucleotides read TGCAGCGTTGAAGGGGGCTCTAATGAAAAACTGTTTTTT. This gives the protein CSVEGGSNEKLFF.

The V gene is TRBV19, the J gene TRBJ2-5; the match to TRBD2 covers 8 bases. Germline CDR1 reads LNHDA; CDR2 reads SQIVND (reference sequence). The CDR3 covers 15 residues. The V segment lost 8 bases and the J segment 1 base; nucleotides outside the gene matches: 9. The CDR3 protein is CASQSGLAGQETQYF. CDR3 nucleotides: TGTGCCAGTCAATCAGGGCTAGCGGGCCAAGAGACCCAGTACTTC.

This clone appeared once. The CDR3 DNA sequence: TGTGCCAGCAGCTTAGGGGACAGGGGGAACAATGAGCAGTTCTTC. Translation: CASSLGDRGNNEQFF. The V and J genes are TRBV13 and TRBJ2-1, with 10 bases identical to TRBD1. CDR3 length: 15 residues. CDR1 and CDR2 (germline): PRHDT, FYEKMQ (reference sequence). J was trimmed by 5 bases and V by 0 bases; bases with no gene match: 1. Full variable domain (missing parts from reference TRBV13 and TRBJ2-1): AAGVIQSPRHLIKEKRETATLKCYPIPRHDTVYWYQQGPGQDPQFLISFYEKMQSDKGSIPDRFSAQQFSDYHSELNMSSLELGDSALYFCASSLGDRGNNEQFFGPGTRLTVL.

The CDR3 region has the DNA TGCAGCGTGACAGTGAACTATGGCTACACCTTC. It encodes CSVTVNYGYTF. The chain combines TRBV29-1 with TRBJ1-2; TRBD1 might be the D (5 bases). Per germline, CDR1 SQVTM and CDR2 ANQGSEA. V shed 6 bases and J shed 2 bases, with 7 bases lying between them. The CDR3 extends over 11 amino acids.

V and J are TRBV2 and TRBJ1-2; D might be TRBD1 (5 bases). Germline lookup yields CDR1 SNHLY and CDR2 FYNNEI. CDR3 length equals 15 residues. The V end was cut by 0 bases, the J end by 0 bases, with 8 bases between. The chain's CDR3 is CASSEAHRTNYGYTF. The CDR3 nucleotides are TGTGCCAGCAGTGAAGCCCACAGGACTAACTATGGCTACACCTTC.